These T cell receptor beta chains were read from a single sample in a study of blood T cell repertoires in COVID-19. Assay used: immunoSEQ multiplex PCR; TCRdb lists only in-frame clones, some missing. The sample includes tens of thousands of clones, almost 90% of them seen just once. The sequencing input was peripheral blood. The receptor source for this set is a woman aged 45 to 65 with active or convalescent COVID-19. Both conserved end residues are trimmed from each CDR3.

V gene: TRBV30
CDR3 protein: AWSVRGNQPQH

V gene: TRBV19
CDR3 protein: ASRKRPWDRELMNTEAF

V gene: TRBV5-4
CDR3 protein: ASSPGARWTSGRATGELF

V gene: TRBV2
CDR3 protein: ASSDQRSNTIY

V gene: TRBV9
CDR3 protein: ASSSGTSGEVHETQY

V gene: TRBV30
CDR3 protein: AWRLPGNYGYT

V gene: TRBV25-1
CDR3 protein: ASSSRINYGYT

V gene: TRBV27
CDR3 protein: ASSLGSGTGVYEQY

V gene: TRBV6-6
CDR3 protein: ASSDGTNYGYT

V gene: TRBV27
CDR3 protein: ASSFLDRSNEQF

V gene: TRBV21-1
CDR3 protein: ASSKIRHLEGNSPLH

V gene: TRBV7-2
CDR3 protein: ASSLGDRSLNTEAF

V gene: TRBV10-2
CDR3 protein: ASRSGTGVNTEAF

V gene: TRBV18
CDR3 protein: ASSPYAGTLLYDEQF

V gene: TRBV7-6
CDR3 protein: ASSLLATVKETQY

V gene: TRBV7-9
CDR3 protein: ASSLALGDNQPQH

V gene: TRBV7-9
CDR3 protein: ASSLAFPPYNEQF

V gene: TRBV27
CDR3 protein: ASRPTGGRGEQY

V gene: TRBV7-9
CDR3 protein: AGGTSGRVVETQY

V gene: TRBV2
CDR3 protein: ASRSTGDGGSPLH

V gene: TRBV12-3/TRBV12-4
CDR3 protein: ASSSTGTGQGY

V gene: TRBV6-2/TRBV6-3
CDR3 protein: ASSGTSGPYEQY

V gene: TRBV19
CDR3 protein: ASSPRASGSDTQY

V gene: TRBV14
CDR3 protein: ASSRFNRGRHEQY